This T cell receptor (beta chain) was sequenced for a study of T cell repertoires in cytomegalovirus infection. The trim removed 5 bases at V and 3 bases at J, leaving 3 bases unmatched. Looked up from germline, CDR1 is SEHNR and CDR2 is FQNEAQ (reference sequence). This CDR3 region has 15 residues. Via MiXCR, TCRdb re-called the reads, giving one row per CDR3 protein. The sample lists roughly 630,000 distinct CDR3 sequences; roughly a quarter were seen once. This clonotype was seen only a few times. The antigen remains unidentified. Regarding the study as a whole: Summed frequency of public TCR beta families distinguished CMV carriers with the relevant HLA. The ex vivo response was dominated by HLA-C-restricted CMV-specific TCR beta clonotypes.

The sequence came from a human donor in good health (CMV status not recorded). Some clones in this sample may be carry-over from other donors' samples. Sequencing was done on a sample of CD8+ T cells from PBMCs. V usage is TRBV7-9 and J usage is TRBJ2-3, with 12 bases that match TRBD2. The CDR3 is CASSRLAGATDTQYF. The CDR3 DNA sequence: TGTGCCAGCAGCCGACTAGCGGGGGCGACAGATACGCAGTATTTT.